Listed below are T cell receptor beta chains from one sample, sequenced in a study of cytomegalovirus exposure and HLA in healthy donors. Repertoires were generated with immunoSEQ multiplex PCR, while TCRdb's copy carries only in-frame clones and drops some. The table lists 80,000 to 100,000 clones, around 88% of them singletons. What was sequenced was PBMCs. These receptors were obtained from a woman aged 25 to 45 in good health and CMV-seronegative. CDR3s include the opening cysteine and the closing phenylalanine or tryptophan. Fields, in order: V gene, J gene, D gene, clone size, CDR3 protein, CDR3 DNA. The D gene is left open where the match is weak. Clone size appears in some rows only: once, few, many, or a class for an expanded clone.

TRBV9	TRBJ2-1	TRBD2	.	CASSADGTRDNEQFF	TGTGCCAGCAGCGCCGACGGGACTAGGGACAATGAGCAGTTCTTC
TRBV5-1	TRBJ2-2	.	.	CASSFYSNTGELFF	TGCGCCAGCAGCTTCTACAGCAACACCGGGGAGCTGTTTTTT
TRBV15	TRBJ2-3	TRBD1	.	CATSRKRTGLTDTQYF	TGTGCCACCAGCCGCAAACGGACAGGGCTGACAGATACGCAGTATTTT
TRBV19	TRBJ2-3	.	.	CASSTTRNRADTQYF	TGTGCCAGTAGTACGACTAGGAATCGGGCAGATACGCAGTATTTT
TRBV27	TRBJ1-1	.	.	CASSVMLNTEAFF	TGTGCCAGCAGTGTCATGCTAAACACTGAAGCTTTCTTT
TRBV9	TRBJ2-7	TRBD1	once	CASSVSSGQAGRYEQYF	TGTGCCAGCAGCGTATCAAGTGGACAGGCGGGCAGGTACGAGCAGTACTTC
TRBV10-3	TRBJ2-7	.	.	CAINSGEVSEQYF	TGTGCCATCAATTCCGGGGAGGTTAGCGAGCAGTACTTC
TRBV2	TRBJ2-7	TRBD1	.	CASNRDRDSYEQYF	TGTGCCAGTAACCGGGACAGGGACTCCTACGAGCAGTACTTC
TRBV6-1	TRBJ2-6	.	.	CASTIGGSGANVLTF	TGTGCCAGCACCATCGGGGGCTCTGGGGCCAACGTCCTGACTTTC
TRBV7-2	TRBJ2-3	TRBD2	.	CASSLKGSAGGFTDTQYF	TGTGCCAGCAGCTTAAAGGGTTCTGCGGGGGGGTTCACAGATACGCAGTATTTT
TRBV11-3	TRBJ2-2	TRBD1	.	CASSYTQGAIGELFF	TGTGCCAGCAGTTATACACAGGGGGCAATCGGGGAGCTGTTTTTT
TRBV12-5	TRBJ2-3	.	.	CASALVRDTQYF	TGTGCTAGTGCCCTGGTCAGGGATACGCAGTATTTT
TRBV27	TRBJ2-5	.	.	CASSQMTGAGTQYF	TGTGCCAGCAGTCAAATGACAGGCGCGGGGACCCAGTACTTC
TRBV6-1	TRBJ2-1	.	.	CASSETQGWGEQFF	TGTGCCAGCAGTGAAACACAGGGTTGGGGTGAGCAGTTCTTC
TRBV14	TRBJ2-1	TRBD2	.	CASSQDEGLAGRLSSYNEQFF	TGTGCCAGCAGCCAAGATGAAGGACTAGCGGGAAGGCTGAGCTCCTACAATGAGCAGTTCTTC
TRBV11-3	TRBJ2-5	TRBD2	.	CASSLGTSGQETQYF	TGTGCCAGCAGCTTGGGGACTAGCGGCCAAGAGACCCAGTACTTC
TRBV7-6	TRBJ2-4	.	few	CASSLYAGADPTAKNIQYF	TGTGCCAGCAGCTTATACGCAGGGGCCGACCCAACCGCCAAAAACATTCAGTACTTC
TRBV6-5	TRBJ1-1	TRBD1	once	CASRTQGDTEAFF	TGTGCCAGCAGGACACAGGGGGACACTGAAGCTTTCTTT
TRBV5-6	TRBJ1-2	.	.	CASSSGEEVYGYTF	TGTGCCAGCAGCTCAGGGGAAGAGGTATATGGCTACACCTTC
TRBV7-2	TRBJ2-5	.	.	CASSYGGRGQETQYF	TGTGCCAGCAGCTACGGCGGTAGGGGGCAAGAGACCCAGTACTTC
TRBV7-9	TRBJ1-1	.	.	CASSLTSAGDTEAFF	TGTGCCAGCAGCTTAACGAGCGCCGGGGACACTGAAGCTTTCTTT
TRBV6-6	TRBJ2-1	TRBD1	.	CASSQGQGYFF	TGTGCCAGCAGTCAAGGACAGGGTTACTTCTTC
TRBV27	TRBJ2-7	.	.	CASSFIGSGEQYF	TGTGCCAGCAGTTTCATAGGGAGTGGCGAGCAGTACTTC
TRBV7-6	TRBJ2-2	.	.	CASSPSVGRGGELFF	TGTGCCAGCAGCCCATCAGTGGGGCGAGGCGGGGAGCTGTTTTTT